The subject of this entry is one TCR beta chain. Its antigen target is currently unknown. The data were taken from a study of T cells expressing NK-cell markers (dated by TCRdb to 2020 to 2022). Regarding the research as a whole: TCR beta-chain repertoires were profiled in sorted CD3+CD56+NKG2C+, CD3+CD56+NKG2C- and CD3+CD56-NKG2C+ T-cell subsets from eight donors. Among the eight sequenced donors, seven were HCMV-seropositive and one was HCMV-seronegative. All eight donors whose samples were sequenced were randomly selected healthy volunteers, three of them men and five women. The libraries were sequenced on Illumina HiSeq 2000/2500, MiSeq or NextSeq, producing 2 x 150 bp reads.

The instrument was an Illumina HiSeq 2000. The TCR beta cDNA libraries were made using 5'RACE template switching, a step that added both a universal primer site and unique molecular identifiers. Synthesis of cDNA was primed from the TCR beta constant segment and was followed by two consecutive PCR amplification steps. In the authors' own workflow: Reads were demultiplexed and grouped by UMI with MIGEC, and clonotypes were assembled and quantified with MiTCR. To remove erroneous sequences, TCR cDNA sequences were retained only when supported by two or more reads. The tcR package was used for downstream repertoire analysis, with clonotypes matched between fractions based on CDR3 nucleotide sequence plus V segment. Antigen specificity was annotated against VDJdb with VDJmatch, allowing one amino acid substitution in CDR3. TCRdb reanalyzed the reads, keeping one entry per CDR3 protein sequence and omitting DNA. TCRdb's processing, not the authors', yielded these V and J calls. The table kept for this sample lists a few hundred thousand distinct CDR3 sequences. In total, the top ten clones hold roughly 5.4% of the sample.

What the study reported, not specific to this receptor: Those dominant clonotypes were again the most abundant among CD3+CD56-NKG2C+ cells in several donors, at about 25-65%. In six donors, the dominant CD3+CD56+NKG2C+ clonotypes were found to rank among the top 10 CD8+ clonotypes and to make up roughly 1.0-8% of CD8+ T cells. Whether the expanded NKG2C-expressing T cell clones were specific for HCMV antigens was left unclear.

To determine HCMV serostatus, a commercial ELISA kit was used to detect HCMV-specific IgG in serum. Ficoll density gradient centrifugation was used to isolate peripheral blood mononuclear cells from blood. From its cysteine to its phenylalanine, the CDR3 spans 16 amino acids. Nucleotide data are not available. This chain joins TRBV12-3 or TRBV12-4 to TRBJ1-3; checking the TCRdb D call of TRBD1 is not possible without DNA. The specimen was blood T cells: a sorted CD56 or NKG2C T cell subset, CD4+ or CD8+ T cells, or bulk PBMC T cells (not recorded which). This TCR came from a man aged 18 to 69 in good health. The CDR3 corresponds to CASSGLGGGGGNTIYF.